Shown below are 9 T cell receptor beta chains from a single sample sequenced in a study of shared clonotypes between healthy human individuals. Clones were read by immunoSEQ multiplex PCR, and TCRdb kept only the in-frame ones, dropping some. The data hold about 2.1 million clones, with around 95% observed a single time. As defined, naive CD8 cells were CD45RO-negative and positively selected for CCR7, with terminally differentiated effector memory CD45RA+ cells excluded. Sequencing used naive CD8+ T cells from PBMCs. These receptor sequences come from a man aged 18-30 years in good health. Some clones in this sample may be carry-over from other donors' samples.

The J gene is TRBJ1-1, the V gene TRBV27; no definite D call. Trimming pared 6 bases from V and 0 bases from J, leaving 14 bases between. Germline CDR1 is MNHEY and CDR2 is SMNVEV (reference sequence). The CDR3 covers 15 residues. CDR3 amino acids: CASSPSREMNTEAFF. The CDR3 nucleotides read TGTGCCAGCAGCCCCAGCAGAGAGATGAACACTGAAGCTTTCTTT.

V gene TRBV5-4 combines with J gene TRBJ1-1, with 7 nucleotides matching TRBD1. CDR3 size: 13 residues. Germline V gene sequence: CDR1 SGHNT, CDR2 YYREEE (reference sequence). V was clipped by 2 bases and J by 7 bases; unmatched bases: 5. CDR3 coding DNA: TGTGCCAGCAGCTTCGGACAGGCTCTTGAAGCTTTCTTT. Its translation is CASSFGQALEAFF.

The chain employs TRBV2 and TRBJ2-2, with D perhaps given as TRBD1 or TRBD2 (5 bases each). The CDR3 loop spans 15 amino acids. Trimming shortened V by 7 bases and J by 6 bases, and 18 bases separated the two germline ends. CDR1 SNHLY and CDR2 FYNNEI come from the germline V gene. The CDR3 reads CASTTRASSPGELFF. For the CDR3, the DNA is TGTGCCAGCACCACCAGGGCTAGCTCCCCCGGGGAGCTGTTTTTT.

This clone was seen only once. This chain connects TRBV19 to TRBJ1-2; no clear D gene. Germline V CDR1 and CDR2: LNHDA, SQIVND (reference sequence). Trimming removed 2 bases from V and 6 bases from J, with 16 bases in between. The CDR3 is made up of 15 amino acids. CDR3 bases: TGTGCCAGTAGTATAACGGCGCTCGCGGCTAATGGCTACACCTTC. Amino acids: CASSITALAANGYTF.

This clone showed up just once. The chain recombines TRBV29-1 with TRBJ2-7, with 8 bases matching TRBD1. Germline CDR1 reads SQVTM; CDR2 reads ANQGSEA. The CDR3 contains 12 residues. J gave up 11 bases and V 1 base, and 7 bases lay outside the gene matches. The CDR3 here is CSVEAPTGEKYF. As DNA, the CDR3 is TGCAGCGTTGAAGCCCCGACAGGGGAGAAGTACTTC.

This clone was detected once. The chain joins TRBV28 to TRBJ2-1; D ambiguous. V lost 7 bases and J lost 0, with 7 bases in between. Germline V gene data show CDR1 as MDHEN and CDR2 as SYDVKM. This CDR3 contains 13 residues. The CDR3 DNA is TGTGCCAGCATTTCGAGCTCCTACAATGAGCAGTTCTTC. The encoded protein is CASISSSYNEQFF.

The chain joins TRBV19 to TRBJ1-1, with D perhaps matching TRBD1 (6 bases). V dropped 5 bases and J dropped 3 bases, with 16 bases sitting between them. Germline V gene data show CDR1 as LNHDA and CDR2 as SQIVND (reference sequence). The length of the CDR3 is 15 residues. CDR3 amino acids: CASSHLWGAYTEAFF. The DNA for the CDR3 is TGTGCCAGTAGTCACCTTTGGGGGGCGTACACTGAAGCTTTCTTT. Full variable domain (rest looked up from reference TRBV19 and TRBJ1-1): DGGITQSPKYLFRKEGQNVTLSCEQNLNHDAMYWYRQDPGQGLRLIYYSQIVNDFQKGDIAEGYSVSREKKESFPLTVTSAQKNPTAFYLCASSHLWGAYTEAFFGQGTRLTVV.

This chain connects TRBV29-1 to TRBJ2-7; D is perhaps TRBD2 (5 bases). V was trimmed by 7 bases and J by 7 bases, leaving 20 bases between them. Looked up from germline, CDR1 is SQVTM and CDR2 is ANQGSEA. This CDR3 region has 13 residues. DNA of the CDR3: TGCAGCGCCTTAACCGGATCCCCGGGGGAGCAGTACTTC. Protein: CSALTGSPGEQYF.

With regard to this clone: Other DNA sequences in this sample translate to the same CDR3. For the CDR3, the DNA is TGTGCCAGCAGCCCGGGGGTGGGAGAGCAGTACTTC. Translated, it gives CASSPGVGEQYF. V usage is TRBV7-9 and J usage is TRBJ2-7, with D maybe TRBD2 (6 bases). CDR1 is SEHNR and CDR2 is FQNEAQ in the germline V gene (reference sequence). The V and J ends lost 5 bases and 7 bases respectively, with 12 bases between them. This CDR3 spans 12 amino acids.